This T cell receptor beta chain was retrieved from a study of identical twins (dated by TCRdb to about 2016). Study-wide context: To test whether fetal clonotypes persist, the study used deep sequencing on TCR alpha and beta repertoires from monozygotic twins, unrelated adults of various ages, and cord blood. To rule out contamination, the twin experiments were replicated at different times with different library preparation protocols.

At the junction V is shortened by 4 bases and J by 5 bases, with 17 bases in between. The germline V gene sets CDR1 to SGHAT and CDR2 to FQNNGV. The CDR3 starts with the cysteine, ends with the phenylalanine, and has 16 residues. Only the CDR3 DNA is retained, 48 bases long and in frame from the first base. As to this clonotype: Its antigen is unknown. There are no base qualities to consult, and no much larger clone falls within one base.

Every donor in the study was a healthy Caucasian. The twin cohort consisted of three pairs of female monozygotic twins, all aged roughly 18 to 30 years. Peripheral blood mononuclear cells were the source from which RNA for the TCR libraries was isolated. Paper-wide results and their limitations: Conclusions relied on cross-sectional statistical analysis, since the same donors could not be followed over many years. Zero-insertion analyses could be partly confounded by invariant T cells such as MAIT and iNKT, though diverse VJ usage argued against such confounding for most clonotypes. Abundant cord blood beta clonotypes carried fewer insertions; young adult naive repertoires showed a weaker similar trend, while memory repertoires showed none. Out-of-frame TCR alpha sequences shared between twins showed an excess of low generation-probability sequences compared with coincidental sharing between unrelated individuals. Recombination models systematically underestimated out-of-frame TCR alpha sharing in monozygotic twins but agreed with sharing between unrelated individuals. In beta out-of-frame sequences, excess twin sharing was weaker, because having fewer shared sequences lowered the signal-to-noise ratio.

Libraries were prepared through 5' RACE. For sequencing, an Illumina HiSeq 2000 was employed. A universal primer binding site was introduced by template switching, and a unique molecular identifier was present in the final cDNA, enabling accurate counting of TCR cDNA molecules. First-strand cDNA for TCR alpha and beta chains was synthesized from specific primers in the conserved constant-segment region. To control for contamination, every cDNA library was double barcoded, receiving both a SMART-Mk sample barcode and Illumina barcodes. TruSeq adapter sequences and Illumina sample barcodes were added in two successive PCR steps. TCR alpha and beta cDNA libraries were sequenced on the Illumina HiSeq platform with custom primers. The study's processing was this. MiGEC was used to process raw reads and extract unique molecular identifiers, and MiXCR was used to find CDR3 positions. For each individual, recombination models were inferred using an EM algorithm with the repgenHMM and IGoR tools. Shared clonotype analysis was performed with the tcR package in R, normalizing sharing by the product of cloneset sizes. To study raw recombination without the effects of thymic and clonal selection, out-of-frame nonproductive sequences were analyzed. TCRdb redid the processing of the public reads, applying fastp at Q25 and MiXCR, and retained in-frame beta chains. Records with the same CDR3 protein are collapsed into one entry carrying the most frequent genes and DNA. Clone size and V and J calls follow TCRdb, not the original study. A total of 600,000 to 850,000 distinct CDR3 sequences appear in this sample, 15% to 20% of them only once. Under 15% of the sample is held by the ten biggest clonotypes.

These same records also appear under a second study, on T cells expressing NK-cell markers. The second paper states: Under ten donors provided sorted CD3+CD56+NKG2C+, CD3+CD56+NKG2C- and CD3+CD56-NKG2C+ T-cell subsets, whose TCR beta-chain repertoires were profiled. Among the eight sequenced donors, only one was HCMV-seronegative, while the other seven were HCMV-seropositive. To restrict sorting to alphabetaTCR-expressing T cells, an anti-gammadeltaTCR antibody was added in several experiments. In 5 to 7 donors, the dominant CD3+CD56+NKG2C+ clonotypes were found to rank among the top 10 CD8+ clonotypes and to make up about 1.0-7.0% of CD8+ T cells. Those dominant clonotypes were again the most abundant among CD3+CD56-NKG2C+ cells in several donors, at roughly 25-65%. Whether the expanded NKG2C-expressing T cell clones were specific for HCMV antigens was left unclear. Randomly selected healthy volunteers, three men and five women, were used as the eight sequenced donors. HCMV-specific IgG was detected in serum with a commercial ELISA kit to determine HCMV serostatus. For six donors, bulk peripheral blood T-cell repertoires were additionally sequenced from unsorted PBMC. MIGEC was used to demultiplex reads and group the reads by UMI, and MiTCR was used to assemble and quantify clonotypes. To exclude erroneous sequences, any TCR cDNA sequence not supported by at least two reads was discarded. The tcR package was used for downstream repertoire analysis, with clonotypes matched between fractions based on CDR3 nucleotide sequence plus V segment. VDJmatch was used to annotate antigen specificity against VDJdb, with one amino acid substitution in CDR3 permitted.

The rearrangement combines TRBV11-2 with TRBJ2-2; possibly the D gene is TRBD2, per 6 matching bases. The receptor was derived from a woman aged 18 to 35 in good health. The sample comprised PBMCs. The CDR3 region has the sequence CASSSRRGSGTGELFF. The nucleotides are TGTGCCAGCAGCTCCCGCCGGGGTAGCGGTACCGGGGAGCTGTTTTTT. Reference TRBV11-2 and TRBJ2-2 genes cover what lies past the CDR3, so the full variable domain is EAGVAQSPRYKIIEKRQSVAFWCNPISGHATLYWYQQILGQGPKLLIQFQNNGVVDDSQLPKDRFSAERLKGVDSTLKIQPAKLEDSAVYLCASSSRRGSGTGELFFGEGSRLTVL.